These T cell receptor beta chains were read from a single sample in a study of metastatic and nonmetastatic thyroid tumors. MiXCR was used by TCRdb to re-call the PCR reads. Of about 25,000 clones in the sample, approximately 20% are singletons; the top ten hold approximately 8%. Material: blood. The receptors stem from a female donor with papillary thyroid cancer or a benign thyroid nodule (not recorded which). Some clones in this sample may be carry-over from other donors' samples. Both conserved end residues are part of each CDR3. D genes are given only for firm matches. Expanded clones are given a class, and other clones once, few, many or no size at all.

CASSMAGAGYGYTF	TGTGCCAGTAGTATGGCAGGGGCCGGATATGGCTACACCTTC	TRBV19	TRBJ1-2	.	medium-sized
CASSLGAADTQYF	TGTGCCAGCAGCCTAGGGGCCGCAGATACGCAGTATTTT	TRBV3-1	TRBJ2-3	.	.
CASSEARVSGEAFF	TGTGCCAGCAGTGAAGCGCGAGTGTCAGGTGAAGCTTTCTTT	TRBV6-1	TRBJ1-1	.	few
CASSFGTGANDEAFF	TGTGCCAGCAGTTTTGGGACAGGGGCGAATGATGAAGCTTTCTTT	TRBV6-2/TRBV6-3	TRBJ1-1	TRBD1	many
CATTREASGANVLTF	TGTGCCACAACCAGGGAGGCCTCTGGGGCCAACGTCCTGACTTTC	TRBV15	TRBJ2-6	.	many
CASSLGGGSHNEQFF	TGTGCCAGCAGCTTAGGGGGGGGGTCCCACAATGAGCAGTTCTTC	TRBV7-8	TRBJ2-1	TRBD2	.
CASSRQPGHEKLFF	TGCGCCAGCAGCAGACAGCCTGGCCATGAAAAACTGTTTTTT	TRBV10-2	TRBJ1-4	.	many
CASSFKREGQETQYF	TGTGCCAGCAGCTTTAAGCGGGAGGGCCAAGAGACCCAGTACTTC	TRBV5-4	TRBJ2-5	TRBD2	many
CASSPGGGPWGEQYF	TGTGCCAGCAGCCCCGGGGGAGGGCCCTGGGGAGAGCAGTACTTC	TRBV7-3	TRBJ2-7	TRBD2	many
CSARDGTGTGGLGEAFF	TGCAGTGCTAGAGATGGCACCGGGACAGGGGGTCTAGGTGAAGCTTTCTTT	TRBV20-1	TRBJ1-1	TRBD1	many
CASSYLGGEWTGANVLTF	TGCGCCAGCAGCTACCTAGGTGGTGAGTGGACTGGGGCCAACGTCCTGACTTTC	TRBV5-1	TRBJ2-6	.	.
CASIIQGSVANVLTF	TGTGCCAGTATTATACAGGGATCCGTGGCCAACGTCCTGACTTTC	TRBV19	TRBJ2-6	.	.
CASSHEGQKGADF	TGTGCCAGCAGCCACGAAGGACAGAAAGGGGCGGACTTC	TRBV3-1	TRBJ1-2	.	medium-sized
CASSQGTSGATYEQYF	TGTGCCAGCAGCCAGGGGACTAGCGGGGCTACCTACGAGCAGTACTTC	TRBV4-2	TRBJ2-7	TRBD2	many
CASSYLAGDEQYF	TGTGCCAGCAGTTACCTAGCGGGAGACGAGCAGTACTTC	TRBV6-5	TRBJ2-7	TRBD2	medium-sized
CASSPDTGAYEQYF	TGTGCCAGCAGCCCGGACACAGGGGCCTACGAGCAGTACTTC	TRBV11-3	TRBJ2-7	TRBD1	.
CAISAADGQETQYF	TGTGCCATCAGTGCCGCGGACGGCCAAGAGACCCAGTACTTC	TRBV10-3	TRBJ2-5	.	many
CASGGYTDTQYF	TGTGCCAGTGGAGGGTACACAGATACGCAGTATTTT	TRBV2	TRBJ2-3	.	.